This TCR beta chain was captured by sequencing in a study of blood T cell repertoires in COVID-19. Study as a whole: Whether acute or convalescent, the COVID-19 samples came from the United States, Italy and Spain. The analysed material was cDNA or gDNA that came from T cells, B-cell-depleted T cells, or PBMCs.

The trim removed 4 bases at V and 5 bases at J, leaving 7 bases unmatched. This CDR3 spans 14 amino acids. The germline gives CDR1 SGHDT, CDR2 YYEEEE. In the original processing: Nucleated cell counts were estimated from reference gene primer amplification. Profiled with immunoSEQ multiplex PCR; TCRdb holds only in-frame clones, not every one. V, J and clone size are those of that table, while D and trimming were read from the DNA. The sample yields roughly 150,000 clones, about 83% seen once. This clone was seen a handful of times. The chain has TRBV5-6 and TRBJ1-2; 8 nucleotides agree with TRBD1. What was sequenced was peripheral blood. The clonotype was recovered from a woman aged 70-85 years who had recovered from COVID-19. The CDR3: CASSPGGGEYGYTF. DNA for the CDR3: TGTGCCAGCAGCCCAGGGGGCGGAGAATATGGCTACACCTTC.